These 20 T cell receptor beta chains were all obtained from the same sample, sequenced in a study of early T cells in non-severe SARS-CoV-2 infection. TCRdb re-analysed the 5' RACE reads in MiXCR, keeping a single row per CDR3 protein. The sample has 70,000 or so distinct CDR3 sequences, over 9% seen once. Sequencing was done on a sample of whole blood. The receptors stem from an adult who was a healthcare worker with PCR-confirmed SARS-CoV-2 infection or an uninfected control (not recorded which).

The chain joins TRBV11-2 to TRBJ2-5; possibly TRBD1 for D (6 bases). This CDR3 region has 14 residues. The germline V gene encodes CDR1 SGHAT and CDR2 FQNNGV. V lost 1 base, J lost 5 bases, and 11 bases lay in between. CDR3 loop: CASSLVRQGETQYF. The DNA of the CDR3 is TGTGCCAGCAGCTTAGTAAGGCAGGGGGAGACCCAGTACTTC.

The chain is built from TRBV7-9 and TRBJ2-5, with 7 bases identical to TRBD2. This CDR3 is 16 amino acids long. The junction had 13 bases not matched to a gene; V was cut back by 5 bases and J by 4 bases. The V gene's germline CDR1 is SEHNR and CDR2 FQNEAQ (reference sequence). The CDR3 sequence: CASSQGSGVRGETQYF. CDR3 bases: TGTGCCAGCAGCCAGGGCAGCGGGGTCCGGGGAGAGACCCAGTACTTC.

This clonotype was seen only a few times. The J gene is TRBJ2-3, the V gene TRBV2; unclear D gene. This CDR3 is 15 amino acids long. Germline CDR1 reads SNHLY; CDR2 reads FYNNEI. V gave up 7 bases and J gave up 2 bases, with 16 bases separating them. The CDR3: CASIATLGSTDTQYF. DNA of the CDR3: TGTGCCAGCATCGCGACTTTGGGGTCCACAGATACGCAGTATTTT. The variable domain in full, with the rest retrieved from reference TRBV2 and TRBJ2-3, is EPEVTQTPSHQVTQMGQEVILRCVPISNHLYFYWYRQILGQKVEFLVSFYNNEISEKSEIFDDQFSVERPDGSNFTLKIRSTKLEDSAMYFCASIATLGSTDTQYFGPGTRLTVL.

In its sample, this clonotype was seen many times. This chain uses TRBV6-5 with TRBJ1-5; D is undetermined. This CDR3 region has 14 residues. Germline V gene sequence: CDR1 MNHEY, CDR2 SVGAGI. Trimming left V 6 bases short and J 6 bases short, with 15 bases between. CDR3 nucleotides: TGTGCCAGCAGGACGCTAGGGCGAGGTCAGCCCCAGCATTTT. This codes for CASRTLGRGQPQHF.

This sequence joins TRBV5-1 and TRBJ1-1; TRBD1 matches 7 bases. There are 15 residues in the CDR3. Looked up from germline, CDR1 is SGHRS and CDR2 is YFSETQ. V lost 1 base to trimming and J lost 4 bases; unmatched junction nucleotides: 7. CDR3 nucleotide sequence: TGCGCCAGCAGCTTGATAGGGACAGAGCTCACTGAAGCTTTCTTT. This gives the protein CASSLIGTELTEAFF.

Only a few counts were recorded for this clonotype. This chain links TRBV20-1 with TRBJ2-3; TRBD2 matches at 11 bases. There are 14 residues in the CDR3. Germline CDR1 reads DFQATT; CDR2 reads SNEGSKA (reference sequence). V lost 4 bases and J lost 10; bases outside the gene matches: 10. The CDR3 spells CSATRGASGGSQYF. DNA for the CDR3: TGCAGTGCTACGAGGGGTGCTAGCGGGGGGTCGCAGTATTTT.

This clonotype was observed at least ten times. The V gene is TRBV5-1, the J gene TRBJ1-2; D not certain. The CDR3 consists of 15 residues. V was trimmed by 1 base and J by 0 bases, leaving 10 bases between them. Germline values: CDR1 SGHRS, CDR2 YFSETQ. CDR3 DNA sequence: TGCGCCAGCAGCTTGCAGTCCGGAGCTAACTATGGCTACACCTTC. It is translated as CASSLQSGANYGYTF.

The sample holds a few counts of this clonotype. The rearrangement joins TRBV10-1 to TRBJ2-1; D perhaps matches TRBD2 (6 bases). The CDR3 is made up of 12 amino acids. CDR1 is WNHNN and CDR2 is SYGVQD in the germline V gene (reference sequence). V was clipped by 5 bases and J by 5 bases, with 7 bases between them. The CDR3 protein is CASSRGDNEQFF. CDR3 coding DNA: TGCGCCAGCAGTCGCGGGGACAATGAGCAGTTCTTC.

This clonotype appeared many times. DNA for the CDR3: TGTGCCAGCAGCTTACCCACGTCACCCTACGAGCAGTACTTC. Residues: CASSLPTSPYEQYF. The chain recombines TRBV11-2 with TRBJ2-7; D is undetermined. V was clipped by 2 bases and J by 2 bases, with 10 bases between them. The CDR3 has 14 amino acids. The germline V gene encodes CDR1 SGHAT and CDR2 FQNNGV. The full variable domain, completed using reference TRBV11-2 and TRBJ2-7, is EAGVAQSPRYKIIEKRQSVAFWCNPISGHATLYWYQQILGQGPKLLIQFQNNGVVDDSQLPKDRFSAERLKGVDSTLKIQPAKLEDSAVYLCASSLPTSPYEQYFGPGTRLTVT.

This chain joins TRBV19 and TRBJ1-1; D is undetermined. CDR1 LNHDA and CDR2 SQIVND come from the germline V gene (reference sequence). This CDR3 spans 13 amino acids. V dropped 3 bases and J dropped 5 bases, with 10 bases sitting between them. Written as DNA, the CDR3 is TGTGCCAGTAGTATTGGTCATTCGACTGAAGCTTTCTTT. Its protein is CASSIGHSTEAFF.

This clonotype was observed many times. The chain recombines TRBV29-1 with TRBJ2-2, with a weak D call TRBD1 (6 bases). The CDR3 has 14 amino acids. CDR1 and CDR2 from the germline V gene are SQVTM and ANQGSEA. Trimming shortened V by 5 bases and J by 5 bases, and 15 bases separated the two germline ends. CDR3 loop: CSVLSAGATGELFF. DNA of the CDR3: TGCAGCGTTTTATCGGCAGGGGCTACCGGGGAGCTGTTTTTT.

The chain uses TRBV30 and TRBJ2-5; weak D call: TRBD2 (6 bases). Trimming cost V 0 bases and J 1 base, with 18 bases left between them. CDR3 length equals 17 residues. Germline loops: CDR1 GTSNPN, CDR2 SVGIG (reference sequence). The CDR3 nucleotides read TGTGCCTGGAGTGTATTGGGGTACGGGGGTCGCCAAGAGACCCAGTACTTC. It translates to CAWSVLGYGGRQETQYF.

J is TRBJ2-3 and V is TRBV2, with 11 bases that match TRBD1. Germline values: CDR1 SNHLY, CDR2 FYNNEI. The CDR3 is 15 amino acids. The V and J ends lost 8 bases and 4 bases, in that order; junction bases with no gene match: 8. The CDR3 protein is CASLGQGAPPDTQYF. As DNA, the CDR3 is TGTGCCAGCTTAGGACAGGGGGCCCCCCCAGATACGCAGTATTTT.

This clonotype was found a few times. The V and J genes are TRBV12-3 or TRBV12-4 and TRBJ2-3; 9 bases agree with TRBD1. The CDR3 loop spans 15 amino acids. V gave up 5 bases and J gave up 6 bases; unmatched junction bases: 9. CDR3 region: CASSRTGEGVDTQYF. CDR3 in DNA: TGTGCCAGCAGTCGGACAGGGGAGGGTGTGGATACGCAGTATTTT.

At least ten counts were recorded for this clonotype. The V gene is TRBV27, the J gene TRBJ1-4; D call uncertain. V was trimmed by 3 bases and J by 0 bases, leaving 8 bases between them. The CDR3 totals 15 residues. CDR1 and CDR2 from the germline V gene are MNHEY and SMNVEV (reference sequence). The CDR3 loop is CASSLAPTTNEKLFF. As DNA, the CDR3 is TGTGCCAGCAGTTTGGCCCCGACAACTAATGAAAAACTGTTTTTT.

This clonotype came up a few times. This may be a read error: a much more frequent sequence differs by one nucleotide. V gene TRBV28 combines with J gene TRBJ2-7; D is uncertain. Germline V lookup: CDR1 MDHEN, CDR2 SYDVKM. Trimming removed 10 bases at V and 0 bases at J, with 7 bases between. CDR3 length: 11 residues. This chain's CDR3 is CAISPSYEQYF. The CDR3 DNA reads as TGTGCCATCTCCCCCTCCTACGAGCAGTACTTC.

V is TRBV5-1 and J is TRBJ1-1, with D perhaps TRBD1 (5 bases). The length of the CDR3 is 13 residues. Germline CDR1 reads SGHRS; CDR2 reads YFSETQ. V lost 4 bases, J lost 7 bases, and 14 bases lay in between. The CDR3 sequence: CASSPEGASEAFF. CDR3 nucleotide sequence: TGCGCCAGCAGCCCGGAAGGGGCGAGTGAAGCTTTCTTT.

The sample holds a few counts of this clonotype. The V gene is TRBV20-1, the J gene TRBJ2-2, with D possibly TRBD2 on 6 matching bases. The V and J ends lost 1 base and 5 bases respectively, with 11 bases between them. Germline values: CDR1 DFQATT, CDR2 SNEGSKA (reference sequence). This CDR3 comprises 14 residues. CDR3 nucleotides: TGCAGTGCTAGAGTCGGGGGTGGGACCGGGGAGCTGTTTTTT. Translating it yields CSARVGGGTGELFF.

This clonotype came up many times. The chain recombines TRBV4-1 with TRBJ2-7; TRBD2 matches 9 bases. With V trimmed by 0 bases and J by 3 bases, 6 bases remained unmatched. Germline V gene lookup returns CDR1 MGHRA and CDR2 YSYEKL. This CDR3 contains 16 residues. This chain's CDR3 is CASSQDGSGGYYEQYF. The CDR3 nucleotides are TGCGCCAGCAGCCAAGACGGTAGCGGGGGTTACTACGAGCAGTACTTC.

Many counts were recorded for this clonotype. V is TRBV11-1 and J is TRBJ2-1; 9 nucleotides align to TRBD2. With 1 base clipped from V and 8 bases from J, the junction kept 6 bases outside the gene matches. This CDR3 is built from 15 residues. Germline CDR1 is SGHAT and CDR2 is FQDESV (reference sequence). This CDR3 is CASSLDGGGAYEQFF. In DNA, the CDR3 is TGTGCCAGCAGCTTAGATGGCGGGGGGGCTTATGAGCAGTTCTTC.